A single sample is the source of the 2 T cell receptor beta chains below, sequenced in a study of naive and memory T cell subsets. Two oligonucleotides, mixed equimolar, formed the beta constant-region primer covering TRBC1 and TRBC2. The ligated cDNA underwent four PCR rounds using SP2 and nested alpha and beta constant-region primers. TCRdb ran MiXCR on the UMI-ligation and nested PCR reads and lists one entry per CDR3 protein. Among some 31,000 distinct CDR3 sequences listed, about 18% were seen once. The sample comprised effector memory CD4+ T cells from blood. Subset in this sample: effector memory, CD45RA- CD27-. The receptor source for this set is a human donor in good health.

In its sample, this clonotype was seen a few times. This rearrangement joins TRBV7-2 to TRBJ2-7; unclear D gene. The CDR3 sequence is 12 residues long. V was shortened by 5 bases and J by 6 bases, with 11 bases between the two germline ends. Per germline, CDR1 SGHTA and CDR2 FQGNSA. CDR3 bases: TGTGCCAGCAGCCCCAGCGAGAGCGAGCAGTACTTC. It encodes CASSPSESEQYF.

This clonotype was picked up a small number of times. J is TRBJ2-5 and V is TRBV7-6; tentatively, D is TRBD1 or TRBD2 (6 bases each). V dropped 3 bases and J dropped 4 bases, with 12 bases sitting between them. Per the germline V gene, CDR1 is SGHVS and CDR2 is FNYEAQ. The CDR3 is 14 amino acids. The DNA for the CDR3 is TGTGCCAGCAGCTTCAGGGGAGGTGGAGAGACCCAGTACTTC. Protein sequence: CASSFRGGGETQYF.